A single sample is the source of the 28 T cell receptor beta chains below, sequenced in a study of OX40 agonist ivuxolimab in advanced cancers. The method behind the library was the immunoSEQ multiplex PCR assay. TCRdb mirrors the immuneACCESS table, restricted to in-frame sequences. Some clones are absent from its copies; in checked studies, under half trace to an unresolved V gene, and the reason for the others is unknown. Counted in this sample were around 63,000 clones; approximately 90% of them appeared once. The ten largest clones represent 10% to 13% of the sample. The source was CD4+ or CD8+ T cells sorted from blood, collected in a trial of the OX40 agonist ivuxolimab. Receptors originate from an adult with an advanced solid tumor such as melanoma, head and neck, liver or kidney cancer.

The rearrangement uses TRBV7-9 and TRBJ2-2; TRBD1 matches 8 bases. Looked up from germline, CDR1 is SEHNR and CDR2 is FQNEAQ (reference sequence). The V gene end was trimmed by 4 bases and the J gene end by 1 base; junction bases not matched to a gene: 8. CDR3 length: 17 residues. CDR3 sequence: CASSSGQGLMNTGELFF. DNA of the CDR3: TGTGCCAGCAGCTCCGGACAGGGACTGATGAACACCGGGGAGCTGTTTTTT.

The CDR3 region has the DNA TGTGCCAGCAGCGTAGGGATCTATCAGGGGGCTTTCTTT. Translating gives CASSVGIYQGAFF. The V gene is TRBV9, the J gene TRBJ1-1; D possibly corresponds to TRBD1 (6 bases). The germline V and J ends were trimmed by 0 bases and 11 bases, with 14 bases remaining between them. Germline V lookup: CDR1 SGDLS, CDR2 YYNGEE. The CDR3 length is 13 residues.

This chain joins TRBV28 and TRBJ2-1; D gene unclear. The CDR3 is 15 residues long. Trimming took 3 bases from V and 4 from J, leaving 13 bases between them. CDR1 and CDR2 (germline): MDHEN, SYDVKM. The CDR3 region is CASSFLTEYYNEQFF. CDR3 coding DNA: TGTGCCAGCAGTTTTTTAACAGAATATTACAATGAGCAGTTCTTC.

This sequence joins TRBV9 and TRBJ2-4, with D unresolved. The ends were cut back, 3 bases at V and 0 bases at J, with 16 bases in the middle. Germline-derived CDR1 and CDR2 are SGDLS and YYNGEE. The CDR3 consists of 17 residues. The CDR3 sequence is CASSAVANGLAKNIQYF. CDR3 in DNA: TGTGCCAGCAGCGCGGTGGCGAACGGCCTAGCCAAAAACATTCAGTACTTC. Combining the CDR3 with reference TRBV9 and TRBJ2-4 gives the whole variable domain DSGVTQTPKHLITATGQRVTLRCSPRSGDLSVYWYQQSLDQGLQFLIQYYNGEERAKGNILERFSAQQFPDLHSELNLSSLELGDSALYFCASSAVANGLAKNIQYFGAGTRLSVL.

This chain connects TRBV18 to TRBJ2-7, with 9 bases aligning to TRBD1. CDR3 size: 13 residues. CDR1 KGHSH and CDR2 LQKENI come from the germline V gene. With V trimmed by 5 bases and J by 7 bases, 6 bases remained unmatched. CDR3 coding DNA: TGTGCCAGCTCAACGGACAGGGGATCAGAGCAGTACTTC. This codes for CASSTDRGSEQYF.

The chain is built from TRBV6-6 and TRBJ1-5, with D hard to call. Germline-derived CDR1 and CDR2 are MNHNY and SVGAGI (reference sequence). The CDR3 consists of 11 residues. V dropped 11 bases and J dropped 3 bases, with 8 bases sitting between them. The CDR3 loop reads CASRLNQPQHF. CDR3 coding DNA: TGTGCCTCGCGACTCAATCAGCCCCAGCATTTT.

The V call is TRBV20-1, the J call TRBJ2-1; D not certain. Germline V gives CDR1 DFQATT, CDR2 SNEGSKA (reference sequence). The CDR3 runs 11 residues. Trimming removed 4 bases at V and 8 bases at J, with 9 bases between. CDR3 residues: CSANPTDEQFF. The CDR3 DNA is TGCAGTGCTAACCCCACCGATGAGCAGTTCTTC.

The gene calls are TRBV28 and TRBJ2-2, with D unclear. The CDR3 consists of 13 residues. Trimming cost V 6 bases and J 5 bases, with 10 bases left between them. Germline V CDR1 and CDR2: MDHEN, SYDVKM. The chain's CDR3 is CASRIRPTGELFF. The CDR3 coding sequence is TGTGCCAGCAGAATCCGACCGACCGGGGAGCTGTTTTTT.

The chain uses TRBV5-1 and TRBJ1-2, with 7 bases identical to TRBD1. The germline gives CDR1 SGHRS, CDR2 YFSETQ. The V segment lost 0 bases and the J segment 2 bases; nucleotides outside the gene matches: 7. This CDR3 has 16 residues. The CDR3 reads CASSLGLMTGNYGYTF. The CDR3 bases are TGCGCCAGCAGCTTGGGACTAATGACAGGGAACTATGGCTACACCTTC.

This chain uses TRBV4-1 with TRBJ1-4; D is undetermined. Trimming removed 3 bases from V and 8 bases from J, with 19 bases in between. The CDR3 length is 16 residues. CDR1 is MGHRA and CDR2 is YSYEKL in the germline V gene. The CDR3 reads CASSHPRQGAPEKLFF. CDR3 DNA: TGCGCCAGCAGCCACCCCAGACAAGGAGCGCCAGAAAAACTGTTTTTT.

The rearrangement joins TRBV19 to TRBJ2-3, with TRBD1 as a possible D gene (6 bases). This CDR3 has 14 amino acids. V was pared by 6 bases and J by 0 bases, with 10 bases between. Germline CDR1 is LNHDA and CDR2 is SQIVND (reference sequence). CDR3 sequence reads: CASRLDSSTDTQYF. The CDR3 DNA is TGTGCCAGTAGACTGGACAGTAGCACAGATACGCAGTATTTT.

The V gene is TRBV29-1, the J gene TRBJ2-5, with TRBD1 as a possible D gene (6 bases). CDR3 length: 12 amino acids. Germline V gives CDR1 SQVTM, CDR2 ANQGSEA. V shed 7 bases and J shed 2 bases, with 11 bases lying between them. For the CDR3, the DNA is TGCAGCGGGGGGCGGGCACAAGAGACCCAGTACTTC. Amino acids: CSGGRAQETQYF. Based on the CDR3 plus reference TRBV29-1 and TRBJ2-5, the full variable domain is SAVISQKPSRDICQRGTSLTIQCQVDSQVTMMFWYRQQPGQSLTLIATANQGSEATYESGFVIDKFPISRPNLTFSTLTVSNMSPEDSSIYLCSGGRAQETQYFGPGTRLLVL.

This sequence joins TRBV7-2 and TRBJ1-1, with a possible D match to TRBD1 (6 bases). Germline V gene data show CDR1 as SGHTA and CDR2 as FQGNSA. The CDR3 is made up of 14 amino acids. Trimming cost V 2 bases and J 6 bases, with 13 bases left between them. The CDR3 loop is CASSLPGEGAEAFF. The CDR3 nucleotides are TGTGCCAGCAGCTTACCAGGGGAGGGGGCTGAAGCTTTCTTT.

The gene calls are TRBV5-1 and TRBJ2-5; the D gene is possibly TRBD2 (6 bases). The V end lost 1 base, the J end lost 5 bases, and 12 bases lay between the germline ends. The germline V gene encodes CDR1 SGHRS and CDR2 YFSETQ. This CDR3 region has 14 residues. The CDR3 DNA reads as TGCGCCAGCAGCTTGAAACTAGCTGGGGAGACCCAGTACTTC. Translated, it gives CASSLKLAGETQYF.

The rearrangement links TRBV27 to TRBJ2-1; D gene unclear. CDR1 is MNHEY and CDR2 is SMNVEV in the germline V gene (reference sequence). The CDR3 totals 13 residues. The V and J ends lost 8 bases and 7 bases respectively, with 15 bases between them. The chain's CDR3 is CASGPGFGNEQFF. CDR3 coding DNA: TGTGCCAGCGGACCCGGATTTGGGAATGAGCAGTTCTTC.

The chain combines TRBV27 with TRBJ2-1; TRBD2 matches at 15 bases. The CDR3 spans 17 residues. CDR1 MNHEY and CDR2 SMNVEV come from the germline V gene (reference sequence). After removal of 0 bases from V and 6 bases from J, the junction contained 3 bases not matched to a gene. The CDR3 region is CASSLSRTSGRANEQFF. CDR3 nucleotide sequence: TGTGCCAGCAGTTTATCCCGGACTAGCGGGAGGGCCAATGAGCAGTTCTTC.

V gene TRBV5-1 combines with J gene TRBJ2-3; 9 bases align to TRBD2. The CDR3 extends over 15 amino acids. V lost 3 bases and J lost 4; bases outside the gene matches: 6. The germline V gene has CDR1 SGHRS and CDR2 YFSETQ. Here the CDR3 reads CASSSLGLASDTQYF. In DNA, the CDR3 is TGCGCCAGCAGCTCCCTCGGACTAGCGTCAGATACGCAGTATTTT.

The chain employs TRBV28 and TRBJ2-7; 11 bases align to TRBD1. Germline-derived CDR1 and CDR2 are MDHEN and SYDVKM. The CDR3 consists of 12 residues. V was pared by 8 bases and J by 3 bases, with 0 bases of the junction left unmatched. The CDR3 spells CASGTGGYEQYF. The CDR3 DNA is TGTGCCAGCGGGACAGGGGGCTACGAGCAGTACTTC.

The V gene is TRBV11-2, the J gene TRBJ2-1; D is ambiguous. Trimming pared 1 base from V and 2 bases from J, leaving 6 bases between. The CDR3 has 14 residues. The germline V gene has CDR1 SGHAT and CDR2 FQNNGV. The CDR3 is CASSLVLTYNEQFF. Here the CDR3 DNA reads TGTGCCAGCAGCTTAGTCCTAACCTACAATGAGCAGTTCTTC.

This CDR3 is CASSSDYGTSGREEQYF. CDR3 sequence (DNA): TGTGCCAGCAGCTCGGACTATGGGACTAGCGGGAGGGAGGAGCAGTACTTC. The V gene is TRBV7-9, the J gene TRBJ2-7, with 16 nucleotides matching TRBD2. With V trimmed by 4 bases and J by 7 bases, 10 bases remained unmatched. This CDR3 has 17 amino acids. CDR1 and CDR2 (germline): SEHNR, FQNEAQ (reference sequence). Full variable domain (missing parts from reference TRBV7-9 and TRBJ2-7): DTGVSQNPRHKITKRGQNVTFRCDPISEHNRLYWYRQTLGQGPEFLTYFQNEAQLEKSRLLSDRFSAERPKGSFSTLEIQRTEQGDSAMYLCASSSDYGTSGREEQYFGPGTRLTVT.

The chain joins TRBV5-1 to TRBJ2-5; 12 nucleotides match TRBD2. The V and J ends lost 4 bases and 2 bases, in that order; junction bases with no gene match: 6. Germline CDR1 is SGHRS and CDR2 is YFSETQ. This CDR3 comprises 16 residues. As DNA, the CDR3 is TGCGCCAGCAGCATCGGACTAGCGGGGCAGCAAGAGACCCAGTACTTC. Amino acid sequence: CASSIGLAGQQETQYF.

This chain uses TRBV5-6 with TRBJ2-1; 13 bases agree with TRBD2. CDR3 size: 18 residues. Trimming took 4 bases from V and 4 from J; bases not matched to a gene: 11. Per the germline V gene, CDR1 is SGHDT and CDR2 is YYEEEE. The CDR3, as DNA: TGTGCCAGCAGCGGAATTTCTCCGGGACTAGCGGGATACAATGAGCAGTTCTTC. Translated: CASSGISPGLAGYNEQFF.

The J gene is TRBJ1-2, the V gene TRBV7-9; D uncertain. The ends were cut back, 1 base at V and 4 bases at J, with 19 bases in the middle. Germline values: CDR1 SEHNR, CDR2 FQNEAQ (reference sequence). The CDR3 covers 17 residues. In DNA, the CDR3 is TGTGCCAGCAGCTTAGACTCTCCGGTGTACACCTTCTATGGCTACACCTTC. Its translation is CASSLDSPVYTFYGYTF.

This clone came up a few times. This chain joins TRBV2 and TRBJ2-3; D perhaps matches TRBD1 (6 bases). Germline V gene data show CDR1 as SNHLY and CDR2 as FYNNEI. V was clipped by 2 bases and J by 7 bases, with 13 bases between them. This CDR3 region has 14 residues. The CDR3 loop is CASSERGSVNTQYF. In DNA form, the CDR3 reads TGTGCCAGCAGTGAAAGGGGGTCCGTTAATACGCAGTATTTT.

The chain is built from TRBV7-2 and TRBJ1-5; 9 bases are a match to TRBD1. The length of the CDR3 is 18 residues. J gave up 1 base and V 0 bases, and 7 bases lay outside the gene matches. Germline values: CDR1 SGHTA, CDR2 FQGNSA. CDR3 sequence (DNA): TGTGCCAGCAGCTTAGCCTTAACAGGGGGCGGCAGCAATCAGCCCCAGCATTTT. Translating it yields CASSLALTGGGSNQPQHF.

This clone was recorded only once. As DNA, the CDR3 is TGTGCCAGCAGCTTACTAATGAACACTGAAGCTTTCTTT. This translates into CASSLLMNTEAFF. The genes are TRBV7-3 and TRBJ1-1; D is unresolved. The V end lost 2 bases, the J end lost 0 bases, and 4 bases lay between the germline ends. Germline V CDR1 and CDR2: SGHTA, FQGTGA. The CDR3 sequence is 13 residues long.

The V and J genes are TRBV11-2 and TRBJ2-7; TRBD2 matches at 8 bases. Trimming cost V 5 bases and J 0 bases; bases outside gene matches: 6. CDR1 SGHAT and CDR2 FQNNGV come from the germline V gene. This CDR3 region has 15 residues. CDR3 region: CASSTRLAPSYEQYF. The CDR3, as DNA: TGTGCCAGCAGCACCAGACTAGCGCCCTCCTACGAGCAGTACTTC.

The rearrangement links TRBV5-1 to TRBJ1-4; 7 bases align to TRBD1. After removal of 7 bases from V and 4 bases from J, the junction contained 7 bases not matched to a gene. The CDR3 has 14 residues. CDR1 is SGHRS, CDR2 YFSETQ, per germline. CDR3 residues: CASQRTGFNEKLFF. As DNA, the CDR3 is TGCGCCAGCCAAAGGACAGGCTTTAATGAAAAACTGTTTTTT.